This T cell receptor (beta chain) was identified during a study of cytomegalovirus exposure and HLA in healthy donors. Primers included in the PCR were 60 Vbeta and 13 Jbeta primers. Profiled with immunoSEQ multiplex PCR; TCRdb holds only in-frame clones, not every one. Its table lists approximately 100,000 clones. V dropped 6 bases and J dropped 5 bases, with 15 bases sitting between them. The CDR3 runs to 14 residues. In germline, CDR1 is SGHKS, CDR2 YYEKEE (reference sequence). The sample was PBMCs. The receptor was derived from a man aged 45-60 years in good health and CMV-seronegative. The V gene is TRBV5-5, the J gene TRBJ2-1, with D possibly being TRBD2 (6 bases). The CDR3 DNA is TGTGCCAGCATCCTCCATCCGGGAGACAATGAGCAGTTCTTC. This encodes CASILHPGDNEQFF.